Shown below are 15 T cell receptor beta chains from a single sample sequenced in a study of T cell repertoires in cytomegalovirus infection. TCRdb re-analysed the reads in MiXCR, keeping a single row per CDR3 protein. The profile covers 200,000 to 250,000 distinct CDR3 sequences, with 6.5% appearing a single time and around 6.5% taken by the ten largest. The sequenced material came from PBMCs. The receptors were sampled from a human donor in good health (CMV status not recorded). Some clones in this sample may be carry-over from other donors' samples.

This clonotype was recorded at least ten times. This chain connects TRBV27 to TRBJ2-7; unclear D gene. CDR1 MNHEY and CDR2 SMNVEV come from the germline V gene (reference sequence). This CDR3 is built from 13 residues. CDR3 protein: CAPESLGPYEQYF. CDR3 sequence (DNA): TGTGCTCCCGAAAGCTTGGGTCCCTACGAGCAGTACTTC.

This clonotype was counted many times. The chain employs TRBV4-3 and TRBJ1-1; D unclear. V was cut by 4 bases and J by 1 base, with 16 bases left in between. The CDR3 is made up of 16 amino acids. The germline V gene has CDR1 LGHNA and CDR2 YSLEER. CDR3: CASSLTAYHANTEAFF. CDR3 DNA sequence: TGCGCCAGCAGCCTGACGGCTTACCACGCGAACACTGAAGCTTTCTTT.

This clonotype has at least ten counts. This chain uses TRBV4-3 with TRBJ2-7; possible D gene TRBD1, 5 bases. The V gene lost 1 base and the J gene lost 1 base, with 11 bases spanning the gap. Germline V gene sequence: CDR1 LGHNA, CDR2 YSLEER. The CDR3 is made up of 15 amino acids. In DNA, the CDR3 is TGCGCCAGCAGCCAAGTGGGGCAGGGATCCTACGAGCAGTACTTC. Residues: CASSQVGQGSYEQYF.

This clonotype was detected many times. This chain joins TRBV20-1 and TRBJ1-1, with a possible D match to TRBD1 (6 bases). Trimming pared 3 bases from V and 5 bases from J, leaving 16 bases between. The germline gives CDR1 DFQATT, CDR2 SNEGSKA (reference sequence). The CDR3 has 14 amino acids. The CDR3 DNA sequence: TGCAGTGCTAGGTGGGGGGGCAAGGGGACTGAAGCTTTCTTT. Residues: CSARWGGKGTEAFF.

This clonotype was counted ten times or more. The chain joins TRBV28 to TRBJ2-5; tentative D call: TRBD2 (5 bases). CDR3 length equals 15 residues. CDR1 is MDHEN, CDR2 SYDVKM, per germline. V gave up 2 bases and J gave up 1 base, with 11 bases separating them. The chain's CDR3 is CASSLLADVQETQYF. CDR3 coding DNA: TGTGCCAGCAGTTTACTAGCAGACGTCCAAGAGACCCAGTACTTC. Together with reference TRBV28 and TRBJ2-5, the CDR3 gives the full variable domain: DVKVTQSSRYLVKRTGEKVFLECVQDMDHENMFWYRQDPGLGLRLIYFSYDVKMKEKGDIPEGYSVSREKKERFSLILESASTNQTSMYLCASSLLADVQETQYFGPGTRLLVL.

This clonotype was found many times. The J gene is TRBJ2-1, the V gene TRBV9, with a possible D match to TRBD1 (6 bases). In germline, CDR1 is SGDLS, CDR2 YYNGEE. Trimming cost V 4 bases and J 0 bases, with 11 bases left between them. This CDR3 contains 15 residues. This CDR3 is CASSFRDNSYNEQFF. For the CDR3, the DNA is TGTGCCAGCAGCTTCCGGGACAACTCCTACAATGAGCAGTTCTTC.

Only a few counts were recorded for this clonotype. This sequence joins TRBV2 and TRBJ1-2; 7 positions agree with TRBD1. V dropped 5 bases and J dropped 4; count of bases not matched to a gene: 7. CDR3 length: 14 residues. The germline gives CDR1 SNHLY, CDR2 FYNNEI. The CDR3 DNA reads TGTGCCAGCAGTCGACCCCGGGACAGCTATGGCTACACCTTC. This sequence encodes CASSRPRDSYGYTF.

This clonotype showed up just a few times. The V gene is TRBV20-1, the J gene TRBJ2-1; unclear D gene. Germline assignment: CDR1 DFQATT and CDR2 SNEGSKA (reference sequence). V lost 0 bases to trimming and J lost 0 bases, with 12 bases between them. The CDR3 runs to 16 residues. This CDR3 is CSARDPLRNSYNEQFF. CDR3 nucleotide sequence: TGCAGTGCTAGAGATCCCCTCCGGAACTCCTACAATGAGCAGTTCTTC.

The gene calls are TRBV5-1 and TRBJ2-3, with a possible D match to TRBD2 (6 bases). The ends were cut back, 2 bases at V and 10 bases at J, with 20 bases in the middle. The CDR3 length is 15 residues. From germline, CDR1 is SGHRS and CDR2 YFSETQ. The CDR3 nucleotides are TGCGCCAGCAGCTTTGCGGATGGCGGGGACTCTCCGCAGTATTTT. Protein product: CASSFADGGDSPQYF.

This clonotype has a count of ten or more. The CDR3 DNA is TGTGCCAGCAGTGAAGCGCTTATGGCGGGGGGGATCACAGATACGCAGTATTTT. Its protein product is CASSEALMAGGITDTQYF. The V gene is TRBV2, the J gene TRBJ2-3, with TRBD2 matching 9 bases. The germline V gene has CDR1 SNHLY and CDR2 FYNNEI. The CDR3 covers 18 residues. V lost 0 bases, J lost 2 bases, and 9 bases stayed unmatched.

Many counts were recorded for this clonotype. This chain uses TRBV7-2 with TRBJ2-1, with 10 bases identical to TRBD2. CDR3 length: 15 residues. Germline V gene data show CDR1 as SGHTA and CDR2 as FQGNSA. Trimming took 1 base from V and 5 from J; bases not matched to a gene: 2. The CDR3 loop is CASSLVLAGNNEQFF. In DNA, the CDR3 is TGTGCCAGCAGCTTAGTACTAGCGGGGAACAATGAGCAGTTCTTC. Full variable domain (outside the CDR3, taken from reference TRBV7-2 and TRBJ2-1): GAGVSQSPSNKVTEKGKDVELRCDPISGHTALYWYRQSLGQGLEFLIYFQGNSAPDKSGLPSDRFSAERTGGSVSTLTIQRTQQEDSAVYLCASSLVLAGNNEQFFGPGTRLTVL.

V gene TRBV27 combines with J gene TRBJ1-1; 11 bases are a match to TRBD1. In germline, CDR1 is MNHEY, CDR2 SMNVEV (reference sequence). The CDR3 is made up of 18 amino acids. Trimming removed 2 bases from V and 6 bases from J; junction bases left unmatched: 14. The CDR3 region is CASSLIWTGGESGSEAFF. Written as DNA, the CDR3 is TGTGCCAGCAGTTTAATATGGACAGGGGGCGAATCGGGCTCTGAAGCTTTCTTT.

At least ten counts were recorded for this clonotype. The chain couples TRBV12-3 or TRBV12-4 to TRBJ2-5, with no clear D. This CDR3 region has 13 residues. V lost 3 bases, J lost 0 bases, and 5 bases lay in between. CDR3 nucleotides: TGTGCCAGCAGTTTGGCAGACCAAGAGACCCAGTACTTC. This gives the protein CASSLADQETQYF.

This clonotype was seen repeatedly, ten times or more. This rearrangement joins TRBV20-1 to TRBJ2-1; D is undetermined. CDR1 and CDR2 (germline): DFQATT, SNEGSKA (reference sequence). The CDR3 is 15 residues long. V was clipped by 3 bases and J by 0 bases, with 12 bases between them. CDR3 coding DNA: TGCAGTGCTAGGTCCGGCGCCAGCTCCTACAATGAGCAGTTCTTC. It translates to CSARSGASSYNEQFF.

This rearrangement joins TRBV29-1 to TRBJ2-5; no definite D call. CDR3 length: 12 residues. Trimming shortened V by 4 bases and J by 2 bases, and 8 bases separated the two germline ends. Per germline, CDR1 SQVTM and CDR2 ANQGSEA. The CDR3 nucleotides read TGCAGCGTTGGGGGTACTCAAGAGACCCAGTACTTC. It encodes CSVGGTQETQYF.